Below are 12 T cell receptor beta chains sequenced from a single sample in a study of regulatory dendritic cells for organ transplantation. Their antigen targets remain unknown. Repertoires were generated with immunoSEQ multiplex PCR, while TCRdb's copy carries only in-frame clones and drops some. The sample has about 21,000 clones, over 75% seen once. Sorted T cells were CFSE-labeled and cultured 5 days with allogeneic regulatory or mature dendritic cells at 1:10. Sequencing used naive CD4+ T cells from blood cultured with regulatory dendritic cells. Stated subset: CD45RA+ naive T cells. The receptors stem from a human donor in good health.

The V and J genes are TRBV2 and TRBJ2-7; maybe TRBD1 (5 bases). This CDR3 has 13 amino acids. Germline CDR1 reads SNHLY; CDR2 reads FYNNEI. Trimming cost V 4 bases and J 5 bases, with 12 bases left between them. The CDR3 region has the DNA TGTGCCAGCAGTGGAGACAGTAGGGACGAGCAGTACTTC. Its protein is CASSGDSRDEQYF. The full variable domain, with the rest looked up from reference TRBV2 and TRBJ2-7, is EPEVTQTPSHQVTQMGQEVILRCVPISNHLYFYWYRQILGQKVEFLVSFYNNEISEKSEIFDDQFSVERPDGSNFTLKIRSTKLEDSAMYFCASSGDSRDEQYFGPGTRLTVT.

The rearrangement joins TRBV7-3 to TRBJ2-3, with 7 bases aligning to TRBD1. The V gene's germline CDR1 is SGHTA and CDR2 FQGTGA. This CDR3 has 14 residues. After removal of 5 bases from V and 1 base from J, the junction contained 3 bases not matched to a gene. The CDR3 DNA follows: TGTGCCAGCAGCCGAGGACAGGGCACAGATACGCAGTATTTT. This encodes CASSRGQGTDTQYF.

This clone has only a few counts. This chain connects TRBV7-2 to TRBJ2-7; 10 nucleotides match TRBD1. This CDR3 spans 13 amino acids. Trimming at V came to 5 bases and at J to 3 bases, leaving 1 base not matched to a gene. Germline V gene data show CDR1 as SGHTA and CDR2 as FQGNSA. The CDR3 sequence: CASSRTGGYEQYF. As DNA, the CDR3 is TGTGCCAGCAGCCGGACAGGGGGCTACGAGCAGTACTTC.

The V gene is TRBV15, the J gene TRBJ2-2; D is undetermined. Germline V gene data show CDR1 as LNHNV and CDR2 as YYDKDF (reference sequence). Trimming removed 2 bases at V and 6 bases at J, with 4 bases between. The CDR3 contains 12 residues. CDR3 in DNA: TGTGCCACCAGCAGACTGTCCGGGGAGCTGTTTTTT. This gives the protein CATSRLSGELFF.

The chain recombines TRBV25-1 with TRBJ2-7; the D is unclear. Germline V gene data show CDR1 as MGHDK and CDR2 as SYGVNS. The V end was cut by 1 base, the J end by 8 bases, with 12 bases between. The CDR3 extends over 13 amino acids. As DNA, the CDR3 is TGTGCCAGCAGTGAATCCGCTGCCCACAAGCAGTACTTC. Its translation: CASSESAAHKQYF.

V gene TRBV4-2 combines with J gene TRBJ2-3; 9 bases agree with TRBD2. The junction had 2 bases not matched to a gene; V was cut back by 1 base and J by 3 bases. This CDR3 contains 15 residues. CDR1 LGHNA and CDR2 YNFKEQ come from the germline V gene. The CDR3 loop reads CASSQGLADTDTQYF. Here the CDR3 DNA reads TGTGCCAGCAGCCAAGGACTAGCGGATACAGATACGCAGTATTTT.

Only a few counts were recorded for this clone. The gene calls are TRBV21-1 and TRBJ1-5; the D call of TRBD1 is as the table states it, not checked on the DNA. TRBV21-1 is a known pseudogene. CDR3 size: 17 residues. The CDR3 protein is CASSKAGGRECNQPQHF. CDR3 DNA: TGTGCCAGCAGCAAAGCTGGGGGCAGGGAGTGCAATCAGCCCCAGCATTTT.

The chain links TRBV6-5 to TRBJ1-2; D gene unclear. The V end was cut by 6 bases, the J end by 0 bases, with 11 bases between. Germline assignment: CDR1 MNHEY and CDR2 SVGAGI. The CDR3 has 14 amino acids. The CDR3 nucleotides read TGTGCCAGCAGAATGGCGGGGTCTAACTATGGCTACACCTTC. Residues: CASRMAGSNYGYTF.

V is TRBV4-1 and J is TRBJ1-5, with TRBD1 matching over 7 bases. Germline CDR1 reads MGHRA; CDR2 reads YSYEKL. The CDR3 has 19 amino acids. Trimming at V came to 1 base and at J to 3 bases, leaving 15 bases not matched to a gene. The CDR3 loop reads CASSQVKVGTEVFNQPQHF. The CDR3 bases are TGCGCCAGCAGCCAAGTCAAGGTAGGGACAGAAGTTTTCAATCAGCCCCAGCATTTT.

The gene calls are TRBV7-3 and TRBJ2-1; weak D call: TRBD2 (7 bases). The CDR3 has 15 amino acids. V gave up 5 bases and J gave up 2 bases, with 13 bases separating them. Germline CDR1 SGHTA, CDR2 FQGTGA. The CDR3 reads CASSRGEGTYNEQFF. Written as DNA, the CDR3 is TGTGCCAGCAGCAGGGGGGAGGGCACCTACAATGAGCAGTTCTTC.

The gene calls are TRBV5-4 and TRBJ2-5; 10 positions agree with TRBD1. From germline, CDR1 is SGHNT and CDR2 YYREEE (reference sequence). With V trimmed by 4 bases and J by 5 bases, 5 bases remained unmatched. The CDR3 covers 14 residues. The CDR3 bases are TGTGCCAGCAGCCCGGGGACAGGGGTCGAGACCCAGTACTTC. As protein: CASSPGTGVETQYF.

This chain links TRBV19 with TRBJ2-5; 7 bases map to TRBD2. The CDR3 sequence is 14 residues long. Germline V gene sequence: CDR1 LNHDA, CDR2 SQIVND (reference sequence). With V trimmed by 6 bases and J by 9 bases, 13 bases remained unmatched. The DNA of the CDR3 is TGTGCCAGTAGGAAGGGAGGGGAAAGTGTGGCCCAGTACTTC. This encodes CASRKGGESVAQYF.